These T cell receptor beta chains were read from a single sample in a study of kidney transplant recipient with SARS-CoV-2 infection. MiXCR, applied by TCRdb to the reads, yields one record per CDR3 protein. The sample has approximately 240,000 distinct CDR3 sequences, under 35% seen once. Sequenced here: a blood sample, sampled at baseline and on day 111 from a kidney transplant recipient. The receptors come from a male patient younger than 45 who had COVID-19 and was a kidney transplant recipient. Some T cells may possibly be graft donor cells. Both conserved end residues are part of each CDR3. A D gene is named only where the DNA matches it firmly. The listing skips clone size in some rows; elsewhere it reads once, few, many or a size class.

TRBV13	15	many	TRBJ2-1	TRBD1	TGTGCCAGCACCCCTCTGGGACAGGGCTGGAATGAGCAGTTCTTC	CASTPLGQGWNEQFF
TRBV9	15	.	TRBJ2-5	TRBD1	TGTGCCAGCAGCGTCGGGGACAGTCGGAGTGAGACCCAGTACTTC	CASSVGDSRSETQYF
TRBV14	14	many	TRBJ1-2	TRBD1	TGTGCCAGCAGCCCTATGACAGGGAACTATGGCTACACCTTC	CASSPMTGNYGYTF
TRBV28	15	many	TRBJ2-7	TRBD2	TGTGCCAGCAGTCCAACTAGCGGGATACCCTACGAGCAGTACTTC	CASSPTSGIPYEQYF
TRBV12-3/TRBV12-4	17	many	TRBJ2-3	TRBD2	TGTGCCAGCACCTCATCTAGCGGGAGACACTCCACAGATACGCAGTATTTT	CASTSSSGRHSTDTQYF
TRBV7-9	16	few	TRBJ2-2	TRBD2	TGTGCCAGCAGCTTAGGACTAGCGGCAGACGGCGGGGAGCCGTTTTTT	CASSLGLAADGGEPFF
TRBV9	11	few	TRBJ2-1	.	TGTGCCAGCAGCGTAGCTGGGGAGCAGTTCTTC	CASSVAGEQFF
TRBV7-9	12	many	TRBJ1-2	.	TGTGCCAGCGCAGGGGAAGGCTATGGCTACACCTTC	CASAGEGYGYTF
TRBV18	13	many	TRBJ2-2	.	TGTGCCAGCTCACCGGTACTGGCCGGGGAGCTGTTTTTT	CASSPVLAGELFF
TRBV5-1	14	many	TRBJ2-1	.	TGCGCCAGCAAGGAAGTAGCGGTGAACAATGAGCAGTTCTTC	CASKEVAVNNEQFF
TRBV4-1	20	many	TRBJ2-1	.	TGCGCCAGCAGCCTAGAAGAGGGCCGAGTGGGGCTGGGTGGTTACAATGAGCAGTTCTTC	CASSLEEGRVGLGGYNEQFF
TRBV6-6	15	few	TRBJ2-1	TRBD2	TGTGCCAGCAGCCCCGGGACTAGTGAATACAATGAGCAGTTCTTC	CASSPGTSEYNEQFF
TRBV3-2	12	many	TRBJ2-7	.	TGTGCCAGCAGCCAAGTTTCCTACGAGCAGTACTTC	CASSQVSYEQYF
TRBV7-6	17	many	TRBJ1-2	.	TGTGCCAGCAGCTTGCGGCTTGAATCTCGAAAGACCTATGGCTACACCTTC	CASSLRLESRKTYGYTF
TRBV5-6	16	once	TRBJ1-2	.	TGTGCCAGCTTGCAAAACAATAGACGAAAGACCTATGGCTACACCTTC	CASLQNNRRKTYGYTF
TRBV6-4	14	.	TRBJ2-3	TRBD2	TGTGCCAGCAGTGAAGCGGGGGGCCCAGATACGCAGTGTTTT	CASSEAGGPDTQCF
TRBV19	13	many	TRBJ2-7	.	TGTGCCAGTAGTTCCGGGTTGGGCTACGAGCAGTACTTC	CASSSGLGYEQYF
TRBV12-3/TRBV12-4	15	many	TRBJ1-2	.	TGTGCCAGCAGCTTAGGGCGGCTTCCCTCAAGGGGCTACACCTTC	CASSLGRLPSRGYTF